The TCR beta chain described here comes from a study of T cell responses to AZD1222 COVID-19 vaccine. The study, taken as a whole, reports: There were vaccine-associated CD4 TCRs across spike, dominant at 160-218 and 743-854.

Concerning this clone itself: Its target is not known.

This CDR3 has 15 amino acids. V was clipped by 0 bases and J by 10 bases, with 14 bases between them. Germline V gives CDR1 SGDLS, CDR2 YYNGEE. Profiling relied on immunoSEQ multiplex PCR, and the TCRdb table lists in-frame clones only, not all of them. The sample carries about 160,000 clones, more than 85% recorded once. The V gene is TRBV9, the J gene TRBJ1-6, with no clear D. The sequenced sample was peripheral blood, obtained 28 days after the second AZD1222 dose. This TCR derives from an adult who received the AZD1222 COVID-19 vaccine. The CDR3 loop reads CASSVDHRSGSPLHF. The CDR3 DNA sequence: TGTGCCAGCAGCGTAGATCACAGATCAGGCTCACCCCTCCACTTT.